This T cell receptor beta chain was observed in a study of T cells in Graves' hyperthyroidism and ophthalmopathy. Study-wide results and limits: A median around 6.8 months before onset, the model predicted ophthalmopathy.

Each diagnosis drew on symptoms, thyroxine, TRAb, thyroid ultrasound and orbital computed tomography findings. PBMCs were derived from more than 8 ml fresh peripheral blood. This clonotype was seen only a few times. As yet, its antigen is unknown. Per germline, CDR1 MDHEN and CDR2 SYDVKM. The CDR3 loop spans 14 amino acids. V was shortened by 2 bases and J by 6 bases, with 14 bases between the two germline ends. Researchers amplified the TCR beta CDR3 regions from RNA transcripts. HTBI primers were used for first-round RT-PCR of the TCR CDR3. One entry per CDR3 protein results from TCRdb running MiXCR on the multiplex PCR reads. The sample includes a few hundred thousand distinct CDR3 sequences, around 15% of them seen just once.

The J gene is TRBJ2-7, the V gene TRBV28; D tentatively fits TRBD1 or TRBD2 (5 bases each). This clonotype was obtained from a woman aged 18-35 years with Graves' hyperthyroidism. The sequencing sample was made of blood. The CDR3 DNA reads TGTGCCAGCAGTTTAATGGGGGAAAATCTCGAGCAGTACTTC. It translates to CASSLMGENLEQYF.